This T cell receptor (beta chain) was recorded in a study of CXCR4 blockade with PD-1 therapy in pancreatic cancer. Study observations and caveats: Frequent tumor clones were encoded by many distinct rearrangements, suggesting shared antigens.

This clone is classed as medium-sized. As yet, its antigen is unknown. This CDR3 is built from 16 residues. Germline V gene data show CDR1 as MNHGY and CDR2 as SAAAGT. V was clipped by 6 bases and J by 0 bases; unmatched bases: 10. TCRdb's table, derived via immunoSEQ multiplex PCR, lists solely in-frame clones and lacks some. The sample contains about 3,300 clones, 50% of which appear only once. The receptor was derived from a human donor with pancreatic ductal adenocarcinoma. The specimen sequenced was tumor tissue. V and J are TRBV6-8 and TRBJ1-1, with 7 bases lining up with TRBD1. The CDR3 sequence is CASSRTGGSMNTEAFF. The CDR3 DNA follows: TGTGCCAGCAGCAGGACAGGCGGATCCATGAACACTGAAGCTTTCTTT.